This T cell receptor beta chain came from a study of cytomegalovirus exposure and HLA in healthy donors. General study results and limits: Looking again later, the authors saw that most CMV-associated TCR beta chains seemed HLA-restricted.

This PCR relied on a set of 60 Vbeta primers and 13 Jbeta primers. Data came from immunoSEQ multiplex PCR; TCRdb stores just in-frame clones and leaves some out. This sample yields hundreds of thousands of clones, of which just under 85% are seen a single time; roughly 0.58% belongs to the top ten. This clone was observed a handful of times. Its target is not known. What was sequenced was PBMCs. This receptor was identified in a woman aged 40 to 50 in good health and CMV-seronegative.

The CDR3 nucleotides read TGTGCCAGCAGCCCAGGACAGGGGTTGACCGGGGAGCTGTTTTTT. It yields the protein CASSPGQGLTGELFF. The J gene is TRBJ2-2, the V gene TRBV9, with 9 bases that match TRBD1. Per germline, CDR1 SGDLS and CDR2 YYNGEE. This CDR3 region has 15 residues. V was clipped by 4 bases and J by 5 bases; unmatched bases: 6.